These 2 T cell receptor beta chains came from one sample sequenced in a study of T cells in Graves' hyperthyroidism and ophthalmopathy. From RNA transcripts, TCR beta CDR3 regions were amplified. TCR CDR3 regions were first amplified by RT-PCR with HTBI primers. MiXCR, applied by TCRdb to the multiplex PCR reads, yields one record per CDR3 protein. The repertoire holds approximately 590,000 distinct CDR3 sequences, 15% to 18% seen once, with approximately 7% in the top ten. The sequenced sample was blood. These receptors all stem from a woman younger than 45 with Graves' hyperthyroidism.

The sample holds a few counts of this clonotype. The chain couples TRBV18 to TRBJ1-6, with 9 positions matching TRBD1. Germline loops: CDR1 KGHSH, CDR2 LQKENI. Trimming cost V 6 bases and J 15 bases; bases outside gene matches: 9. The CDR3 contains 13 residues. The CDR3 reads CASSGDRALVLHF. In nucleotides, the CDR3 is TGTGCCAGCTCGGGGGACAGGGCTTTGGTCCTCCACTTT.

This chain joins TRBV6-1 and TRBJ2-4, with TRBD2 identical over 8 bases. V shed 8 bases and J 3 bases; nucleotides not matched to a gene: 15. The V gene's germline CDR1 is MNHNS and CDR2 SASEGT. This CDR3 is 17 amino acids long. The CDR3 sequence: CASLYGGLAGLKNIQYF. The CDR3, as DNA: TGTGCCAGCCTCTATGGGGGGCTAGCGGGCCTCAAAAACATTCAGTACTTC.